The 20 T cell receptor beta chains below come from one sample, sequenced in a study of PD-1 blockade in classical Hodgkin lymphoma. Sequenced by immunoSEQ multiplex PCR; TCRdb stores in-frame clones only, minus some. Of over 20,000 clones listed, nearly 75% are singletons. All patients experienced relapse after autologous stem cell transplantation, and brentuximab vedotin exposure was variable. The specimen comprised peripheral blood mononuclear cells (PBMCs), sampled before the second cycle of nivolumab. Receptor source: a human donor with classical Hodgkin lymphoma.

The V call is TRBV6-1, the J call TRBJ2-7, with 7 positions matching TRBD2. With 4 bases clipped from V and 1 base from J, the junction kept 7 bases outside the gene matches. CDR3 length: 15 residues. Germline V gene sequence: CDR1 MNHNS, CDR2 SASEGT. As DNA, the CDR3 is TGTGCCAGCAGTGGGCGTAGCGGGTGGTCCTACGAGCAGTACTTC. This encodes CASSGRSGWSYEQYF.

The gene calls are TRBV7-2 and TRBJ2-1, with D perhaps TRBD1 or TRBD2 (5 bases each). The V end was cut by 0 bases, the J end by 3 bases, with 9 bases between. CDR3 length: 15 amino acids. The germline V gene encodes CDR1 SGHTA and CDR2 FQGNSA. The CDR3 DNA is TGTGCCAGCAGCTTAGCGGGGGTTCTCTACAATGAGCAGTTCTTC. Protein: CASSLAGVLYNEQFF.

Of note for this clone: At one end the junction does not follow the germline gene, possibly because of a read error. The chain recombines TRBV6-5 with TRBJ2-3; D assignment may be TRBD1 or TRBD2 (5 bases each). CDR1 is MNHEY and CDR2 is SVGAGI in the germline V gene. This CDR3 has 11 amino acids. CDR3 in DNA: TGTGCCAGCCGTTACTTGGGGGAGCAGTATTTT. It is translated as CASRYLGEQYF.

DNA of the CDR3: TGCGCCAGCAGCTTGGCCAAGTGGTGGGGGGCGGACGCCGGGGAGCTGTTTTTT. This gives the protein CASSLAKWWGADAGELFF. The chain combines TRBV5-1 with TRBJ2-2; D possibly uses TRBD1 or TRBD2 (6 bases each). CDR1 and CDR2 (germline): SGHRS, YFSETQ. Between the trimmed V and J ends, which lost 0 bases and 6 bases, there was a span of 21 bases. CDR3 length: 18 residues.

This rearrangement joins TRBV27 to TRBJ2-1; 9 nucleotides match TRBD2. The CDR3 has 16 residues. Germline V lookup: CDR1 MNHEY, CDR2 SMNVEV (reference sequence). Trimming at V came to 5 bases and at J to 7 bases, leaving 12 bases not matched to a gene. This CDR3 reads CASSISGSPYRNEQFF. CDR3 bases: TGTGCCAGCAGTATTAGCGGGAGTCCGTATAGAAATGAGCAGTTCTTC.

By share of the sample, this clone is medium-sized. V usage is TRBV7-2 and J usage is TRBJ2-7, with D unclear. The germline V gene has CDR1 SGHTA and CDR2 FQGNSA. CDR3 size: 13 residues. Trimming stripped 0 bases from V and 2 bases from J, with 5 bases between. CDR3 coding DNA: TGTGCCAGCAGCTTAGCGCCCGCCTACGAGCAGTACTTC. Residues: CASSLAPAYEQYF.

This chain links TRBV6-5 with TRBJ1-2; D uncertain. The CDR3 totals 16 residues. V was shortened by 2 bases and J by 5 bases, with 18 bases between the two germline ends. Germline V CDR1 and CDR2: MNHEY, SVGAGI. The CDR3 region has the DNA TGTGCCAGCAGTTACGGGCAGATGAATAACCCGTATGGCTACACCTTC. Translating it yields CASSYGQMNNPYGYTF.

This clone occurred once. CDR3 in amino acids: CASKENTGELFF. In nucleotides, the CDR3 is TGCGCCAGCAAAGAGAACACCGGGGAGCTGTTTTTT. The chain employs TRBV10-1 and TRBJ2-2; D gene ambiguous. Trimming took off 7 bases at V and 1 base at J, with 4 bases between the two ends. The CDR3 sequence is 12 residues long. Germline CDR1 WNHNN, CDR2 SYGVQD (reference sequence).

The chain has TRBV30 and TRBJ1-6; D possibly corresponds to TRBD1 (6 bases). The CDR3 totals 14 residues. V lost 3 bases and J 7 bases, leaving 13 bases between the germline ends. Per germline, CDR1 GTSNPN and CDR2 SVGIG (reference sequence). The CDR3 region has the DNA TGTGCCTGGAGCGCAGACAGGTCCAATTCACCCCTCCACTTT. It translates to CAWSADRSNSPLHF.

This chain uses TRBV21-1 with TRBJ2-1; the listed D gene, TRBD2, was not tested against the DNA. TRBV21-1 is reported as a pseudogene. This CDR3 comprises 18 residues. CDR3 loop: CASSRFQSGRPTQGEQFF. DNA of the CDR3: TGTGCCAGCAGCAGATTCCAAAGCGGGAGACCAACTCAGGGTGAGCAGTTCTTC.

This clone was detected only once. The J gene is TRBJ2-5, the V gene TRBV5-4, with 7 bases that match TRBD2. V lost 4 bases and J lost 5; bases outside the gene matches: 14. The CDR3 has 16 amino acids. Germline CDR1 and CDR2: SGHNT and YYREEE (reference sequence). Here the CDR3 DNA reads TGTGCCAGCAGCGACCACCTAGCGGTTCAAGGGGAGACCCAGTACTTC. Its translation: CASSDHLAVQGETQYF.

This chain uses TRBV27 with TRBJ2-5, with 10 bases lining up with TRBD2. Germline CDR1 is MNHEY and CDR2 is SMNVEV (reference sequence). After removal of 0 bases from V and 5 bases from J, the junction contained 9 bases not matched to a gene. The CDR3 spans 17 residues. In DNA form, the CDR3 reads TGTGCCAGCAGTTTATCGACTAGCGGGCTCCGACGGGAGACCCAGTACTTC. It codes for CASSLSTSGLRRETQYF.

This clone was counted between two and nine times. The rearrangement joins TRBV10-1 to TRBJ1-4, with no clear D. This CDR3 is built from 15 residues. V was pared by 5 bases and J by 5 bases, with 15 bases between. CDR1 is WNHNN, CDR2 SYGVQD, per germline (reference sequence). The CDR3 reads CASSQDAGSNEKLFF. The CDR3 DNA sequence: TGCGCCAGCAGTCAAGACGCGGGATCAAATGAAAAACTGTTTTTT.

V usage is TRBV11-2 and J usage is TRBJ2-3, with D unclear. Deletions cut 1 base from V and 2 bases from J, with 10 bases between. Looked up from germline, CDR1 is SGHAT and CDR2 is FQNNGV. The CDR3 contains 15 residues. In DNA, the CDR3 is TGTGCCAGCAGCTTAGTGCCACGGACCACAGATACGCAGTATTTT. Translation gives CASSLVPRTTDTQYF.

This chain connects TRBV9 to TRBJ1-4; 9 nucleotides agree with TRBD1. Losses at the gene ends were 2 bases for V and 6 bases for J; bases not matched to a gene: 5. Germline V gives CDR1 SGDLS, CDR2 YYNGEE. The CDR3 loop spans 15 amino acids. The CDR3 sequence is CASSVQDRGYEKLFF. The CDR3 region has the DNA TGTGCCAGCAGCGTCCAGGACAGGGGATATGAAAAACTGTTTTTT.

The sample holds a few counts of this clone. This chain uses TRBV15 with TRBJ2-5, with D perhaps matching TRBD1 (6 bases). Germline CDR1 reads LNHNV; CDR2 reads YYDKDF (reference sequence). CDR3 length: 14 amino acids. The V gene lost 2 bases and the J gene lost 12 bases, with 19 bases spanning the gap. The chain's CDR3 is CATSRPGQGSPEYF. The CDR3 bases are TGTGCCACCAGCAGACCTGGGCAGGGGTCGCCGGAGTACTTC.

The chain recombines TRBV10-2 with TRBJ1-1, with D perhaps TRBD1 (5 bases). CDR3 length equals 13 residues. Germline CDR1 reads WSHSY; CDR2 reads SAAADI. Trimming pared 3 bases from V and 9 bases from J, leaving 14 bases between. The CDR3 spells CASSDLGETQAFF. CDR3 nucleotide sequence: TGCGCCAGCAGTGATCTGGGGGAGACCCAAGCTTTCTTT.

The chain joins TRBV25-1 to TRBJ2-1, with 9 bases aligning to TRBD1. Germline V gives CDR1 MGHDK, CDR2 SYGVNS. The CDR3 is made up of 14 amino acids. J lost 4 bases, V lost 6 bases, and 4 bases had no gene match. DNA for the CDR3: TGTGCCAGCAGCGGGACAGGGCCATACAATGAGCAGTTCTTC. Its translation is CASSGTGPYNEQFF.

This chain connects TRBV4-2 to TRBJ2-6; 8 bases line up with TRBD1. The V segment lost 4 bases and the J segment 1 base; nucleotides outside the gene matches: 9. Germline CDR1 reads LGHNA; CDR2 reads YNFKEQ. This CDR3 region has 18 residues. For the CDR3, the DNA is TGTGCCAGCAGCCGAACCGGGACAGGCTCTTCTGGGGCCAACGTCCTGACTTTC. It yields the protein CASSRTGTGSSGANVLTF.

The chain couples TRBV7-6 to TRBJ2-3; weak D call: TRBD2 (6 bases). V was pared by 5 bases and J by 2 bases, with 14 bases between. Germline V gene lookup returns CDR1 SGHVS and CDR2 FNYEAQ. This CDR3 is built from 15 residues. CDR3 in DNA: TGTGCCAGCAGCGACCGGGACTCTAACACAGATACGCAGTATTTT. Protein sequence: CASSDRDSNTDTQYF. Looking up the rest from reference TRBV7-6 and TRBJ2-3 gives the full variable domain: GAGVSQSPRYKVTKRGQDVALRCDPISGHVSLYWYRQALGQGPEFLTYFNYEAQQDKSGLPNDRFSAERPEGSISTLTIQRTEQRDSAMYRCASSDRDSNTDTQYFGPGTRLTVL.